This T cell receptor beta chain derives from a study of OX40 agonist ivuxolimab in advanced cancers. General study points: The average count of expanded clones was higher among CD8+ T cells than among CD4+. The antigen specificity of the peripheral T cells (those that were expanded) was not determined.

Turning to this clone: The antigen is unknown.

TCRdb's copy holds only in-frame clones and misses some; the assay was immunoSEQ multiplex PCR. This sample carries 95,000 to 100,000 clones, about 92% of them seen once, and the ten largest clones take about 0.24%. Trimming removed 1 base from V and 9 bases from J, with 10 bases in between. Germline V gene sequence: CDR1 LGHNA, CDR2 YNFKEQ. The CDR3 spans 14 residues. The sample consisted of CD4+ or CD8+ T cells sorted from blood, taken in a trial of the OX40 agonist ivuxolimab. The receptor comes from an adult with an advanced solid tumor such as melanoma, head and neck, liver or kidney cancer. The J gene is TRBJ1-6, the V gene TRBV4-2, with D possibly being TRBD1 (5 bases). CDR3 bases: TGTGCCAGCAGCCAAGTGGCGGGGCCTTCACCCCTCCACTTT. Amino acid sequence: CASSQVAGPSPLHF.